This T cell receptor (beta chain) is drawn from a study of CD8+CD57+ T cells in acquired aplastic anemia. This clonotype was seen once. Whoever was chosen for sequencing had shown CD8+CD57+ cell expansion by flow cytometry. Genomic DNA was employed as the template in profiling TCR beta VDJ and CDR3. Using its own MiXCR run on the reads, TCRdb lists one record per CDR3 protein. Counted here are about 180,000 distinct CDR3 sequences, around 60% occurring once; the ten biggest clones make up about two fifths. This sequence originates from a human donor with aplastic anemia. The source material was sorted CD4+, CD8+, or CD8+CD57+ T cells (not recorded which) from PBMCs.

The CDR3 DNA is TGCGCCAGCTCAAATAGCGGGAGGTCCGGGGATACGCAGTATTTT. Its protein product is CASSNSGRSGDTQYF. V gene TRBV5-1 combines with J gene TRBJ2-3, with 10 positions matching TRBD2. The V gene end was trimmed by 7 bases and the J gene end by 6 bases; junction bases not matched to a gene: 11. Germline lookup yields CDR1 SGHRS and CDR2 YFSETQ. This CDR3 spans 15 amino acids.